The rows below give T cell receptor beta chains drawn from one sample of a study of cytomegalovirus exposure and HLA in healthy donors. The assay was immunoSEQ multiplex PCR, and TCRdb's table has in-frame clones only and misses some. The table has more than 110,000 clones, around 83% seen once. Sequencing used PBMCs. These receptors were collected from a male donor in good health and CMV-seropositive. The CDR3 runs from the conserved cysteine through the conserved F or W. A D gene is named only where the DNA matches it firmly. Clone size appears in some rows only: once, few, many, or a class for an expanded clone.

CASNGPGANEQFF | TGCGCCAGCAATGGTCCAGGGGCAAATGAGCAGTTCTTC | TRBJ2-1 | - | - | TRBV23-1
CASSIANQPQHF | TGTGCCAGTAGTATAGCGAATCAGCCCCAGCATTTT | TRBJ1-5 | - | once | TRBV19
CASSPPGLAGDGDTQYF | TGTGCCAGCTCACCCCCGGGACTAGCGGGAGATGGAGATACGCAGTATTTT | TRBJ2-3 | TRBD2 | - | TRBV18
CASSLPERYEQYF | TGTGCCAGCAGCCTACCTGAACGCTACGAGCAGTACTTC | TRBJ2-7 | - | - | TRBV7-8
CASSFKTSGSYEQYF | TGTGCCAGCAGCTTCAAGACTAGCGGCTCCTACGAGCAGTACTTC | TRBJ2-7 | TRBD2 | - | TRBV13
CASSPGLAGDIYEQYF | TGTGCCAGCAGCCCCGGACTAGCGGGAGATATCTACGAGCAGTACTTC | TRBJ2-7 | TRBD2 | - | TRBV5-4
CASTIGGVAKNIQYF | TGTGCCAGCACCATTGGAGGGGTAGCCAAAAACATTCAGTACTTC | TRBJ2-4 | - | - | TRBV11-1
CASRTGQGAQDRYEQYF | TGTGCCAGCAGAACGGGACAGGGGGCGCAAGACCGCTACGAGCAGTACTTC | TRBJ2-7 | TRBD1 | - | TRBV27
CASSPVTGGRNEKLFF | TGTGCCAGCTCACCGGTGACAGGGGGCAGGAATGAAAAACTGTTTTTT | TRBJ1-4 | TRBD1 | - | TRBV18
CASSEGRGNTEAFF | TGTGCCAGCAGTGAAGGGCGGGGAAACACTGAAGCTTTCTTT | TRBJ1-1 | - | - | TRBV2
CASSRGPDEQYF | TGTGCCAGCAGCAGGGGGCCAGACGAGCAGTACTTC | TRBJ2-7 | TRBD1 | - | TRBV28
CASSVDGRVLGDTQYF | TGTGCCAGCAGCGTAGACGGGAGGGTGCTTGGCGATACGCAGTATTTT | TRBJ2-3 | TRBD2 | - | TRBV9
CASSYQGGGEQYF | TGTGCCAGTAGCTATCAGGGGGGCGGCGAGCAGTACTTC | TRBJ2-7 | - | - | TRBV19
CAISEATDNYGYTF | TGTGCCATCAGTGAGGCCACTGATAACTATGGCTACACCTTC | TRBJ1-2 | - | - | TRBV10-3
CASSLSGQGRSPLHF | TGCGCCAGCAGCTTGTCTGGACAGGGGCGATCACCCCTCCACTTT | TRBJ1-6 | TRBD1 | once | TRBV5-1
CASPPRGLAGGVHEQYF | TGCGCCAGCCCCCCTCGGGGGCTAGCGGGAGGGGTCCACGAGCAGTACTTC | TRBJ2-7 | TRBD2 | - | TRBV4-1
CASSLSLRGLSPLHF | TGTGCCAGCAGTTTATCCTTGAGGGGGCTTTCACCCCTCCACTTT | TRBJ1-6 | TRBD1 | - | TRBV27
CASSWAGTAYNEQFF | TGTGCCAGCAGCTGGGCCGGGACAGCTTACAATGAGCAGTTCTTC | TRBJ2-1 | TRBD1 | - | TRBV5-4
CASSGTGSYEQYF | TGTGCCAGCAGCGGGACAGGGTCCTACGAGCAGTACTTC | TRBJ2-7 | TRBD1 | - | TRBV27
CASSSGGTEAFF | TGTGCCAGCAGCTCCGGGGGCACTGAAGCTTTCTTT | TRBJ1-1 | - | - | TRBV7-2
CASSLLSAGLASDTQYF | TGTGCCAGCAGCTTACTTTCTGCTGGACTAGCATCGGATACGCAGTATTTT | TRBJ2-3 | TRBD2 | - | TRBV7-6
CASSPPYSYNEQFF | TGTGCCAGCTCACCACCGTACAGTTACAATGAGCAGTTCTTC | TRBJ2-1 | - | - | TRBV18
CASSFGGDQETQYF | TGTGCCAGCAGCTTCGGGGGTGACCAAGAGACCCAGTACTTC | TRBJ2-5 | - | - | TRBV11-2
CASSSGTSTDTQYF | TGTGCCAGCTCGAGCGGAACTAGCACAGATACGCAGTATTTT | TRBJ2-3 | - | - | TRBV18
CSANPTGLAGVRYNEQFF | TGCAGCGCCAATCCCACCGGACTAGCGGGAGTAAGGTACAATGAGCAGTTCTTC | TRBJ2-1 | TRBD2 | - | TRBV29-1
CASSLSDTGELFF | TGTGCCAGCAGTTTATCGGACACCGGGGAGCTGTTTTTT | TRBJ2-2 | - | - | TRBV28
CASSWWTENSPLHF | TGCGCCAGCAGCTGGTGGACAGAGAATTCACCCCTCCACTTT | TRBJ1-6 | - | - | TRBV5-1
CATLSYNEQFF | TGTGCCACCCTGTCCTACAATGAGCAGTTCTTC | TRBJ2-1 | - | - | TRBV28
CASSMGHRAGAFF | TGTGCCAGTAGTATGGGTCACAGGGCGGGTGCTTTCTTT | TRBJ1-1 | - | - | TRBV19
CASSLGQQYEQYF | TGTGCCAGCAGTTTGGGGCAGCAGTACGAGCAGTACTTC | TRBJ2-7 | - | - | TRBV27
CASSLVYWGPRGYNEQFF | TGCGCCAGCAGCTTGGTTTATTGGGGGCCCAGGGGGTACAATGAGCAGTTCTTC | TRBJ2-1 | TRBD1 | - | TRBV5-1
CASSLAGLARSTDTQYF | TGTGCCAGCAGCTTAGCGGGACTAGCGAGGAGCACAGATACGCAGTATTTT | TRBJ2-3 | TRBD2 | - | TRBV7-9
CASSLSTGGSSYQETQYF | TGTGCCAGCAGTTTATCGACGGGGGGATCCTCATACCAAGAGACCCAGTACTTC | TRBJ2-5 | TRBD2 | - | TRBV27
CASSYIIQQGWETQYF | TGTGCCAGCAGCTATATTATTCAACAGGGCTGGGAGACCCAGTACTTC | TRBJ2-5 | - | - | TRBV7-9
CASSARPGLTFTDTQYF | TGTGCCAGTAGCGCGAGGCCGGGACTAACATTCACAGATACGCAGTATTTT | TRBJ2-3 | TRBD2 | - | TRBV19
CASRSSTGELFF | TGTGCCAGCAGATCTAGCACCGGGGAGCTGTTTTTT | TRBJ2-2 | - | - | TRBV28
CSVSQGGITEAFF | TGCAGCGTATCGCAGGGGGGTATCACTGAAGCTTTCTTT | TRBJ1-1 | TRBD1 | - | TRBV29-1
CASQRQVDLPLHF | TGTGCCAGCCAGAGACAGGTGGATTTACCCCTCCACTTT | TRBJ1-6 | - | - | TRBV6-5
CASSPTSGGAIATDTQYF | TGTGCCAGCAGTCCGACTAGCGGGGGGGCGATTGCCACAGATACGCAGTATTTT | TRBJ2-3 | TRBD2 | - | TRBV7-8
CASSETGTGELFF | TGTGCCAGCAGCGAGACGGGGACCGGGGAGCTGTTTTTT | TRBJ2-2 | - | few | TRBV6-1
CASSFGLDYEQYF | TGTGCCAGTAGTTTCGGACTAGACTACGAGCAGTACTTC | TRBJ2-7 | TRBD2 | few | TRBV19
CAILEGLSGNTIYF | TGTGCCATCCTGGAGGGACTCTCTGGAAACACCATATATTTT | TRBJ1-3 | - | - | TRBV7-9
CSVESTATGYNGYTF | TGCAGCGTTGAGAGCACAGCGACAGGGTATAATGGCTACACCTTC | TRBJ1-2 | TRBD1 | few | TRBV29-1
CAWSVGQNTEAFF | TGTGCCTGGAGTGTGGGACAGAACACTGAAGCTTTCTTT | TRBJ1-1 | - | - | TRBV30
CASSREGTSRTDTQYF | TGTGCCAGCAGCCGCGAAGGGACTTCCCGCACAGATACGCAGTATTTT | TRBJ2-3 | - | once | TRBV7-2
CASSPWTGSYEQYF | TGTGCCAGCAGCCCGTGGACAGGGTCATACGAGCAGTACTTC | TRBJ2-7 | TRBD1 | - | TRBV7-6
CASSLGQPTNYGYTF | TGTGCCAGCAGCTTAGGGCAACCCACTAACTATGGCTACACCTTC | TRBJ1-2 | - | - | TRBV7-9
CASSLGGTQETQYF | TGTGCCAGCAGCTTAGGCGGGACTCAAGAGACCCAGTACTTC | TRBJ2-5 | - | - | TRBV7-6
CAWNQVQETQYF | TGTGCCTGGAATCAGGTGCAAGAGACCCAGTACTTC | TRBJ2-5 | - | - | TRBV30
CASSVGLAGNEQYF | TGTGCCAGCAGCGTCGGACTAGCGGGAAACGAGCAGTACTTC | TRBJ2-7 | TRBD2 | - | TRBV27
CASSSHGAGGYYEQYF | TGTGCCAGCAGCTCCCATGGGGCGGGAGGGTACTACGAGCAGTACTTC | TRBJ2-7 | TRBD2 | few | TRBV7-9
CASSLEVPRLGAGSEKLFF | TGCGCCAGCAGCTTGGAGGTCCCACGGCTGGGTGCGGGGAGTGAAAAACTGTTTTTT | TRBJ1-4 | - | - | TRBV5-1
CASSGDTNTEAFF | TGTGCCAGCAGCGGTGACACGAACACTGAAGCTTTCTTT | TRBJ1-1 | - | - | TRBV7-2
CASSPGQGNRNYGYTF | TGTGCCAGCAGCCCGGGACAGGGTAATCGCAACTATGGCTACACCTTC | TRBJ1-2 | TRBD1 | - | TRBV7-9
CASRSSGGVKDTQYF | TGTGCCAGCAGATCTAGCGGGGGGGTTAAAGATACGCAGTATTTT | TRBJ2-3 | TRBD2 | - | TRBV13